This T cell receptor beta chain is from a study of neoadjuvant anti-PD-1 for oral cavity cancer. Across the study: Patients without progression received a fourth nivolumab dose around day 43, then surgical resection on days 50-56. The study, taken as a whole, reports: After neoadjuvant nivolumab, PBMC T cell clonality was significantly higher in non-responders than responders. TCR analyses covered only a few patients per response group.

Germline V gene lookup returns CDR1 WNHNN and CDR2 SYGVQD (reference sequence). The CDR3 covers 15 residues. The V gene end was trimmed by 5 bases and the J gene end by 6 bases; junction bases not matched to a gene: 8. About this clone: The antigen remains undetermined.

Sample time point: after neoadjuvant nivolumab, at surgical resection. Sequenced by immunoSEQ multiplex PCR; TCRdb stores in-frame clones only, minus some. This table has about 42,000 clones, about 77% appearing once. The specimen comprised PBMCs, sampled after nivolumab (anti-PD-1) treatment. The chain links TRBV10-1 to TRBJ2-1, with TRBD2 identical over 9 bases. The source is a person aged 40-85 years with oral cavity squamous cell carcinoma. CDR3 nucleotide sequence: TGCGCCAGCAGTCCCTTAGCGGGAGCGGTCAATGAGCAGTTCTTC. This encodes CASSPLAGAVNEQFF.